This TCR beta chain is from a study of cytomegalovirus exposure and HLA in healthy donors. Study-wide background: Of 398 genotyped donors, around 84% clustered with self-reported Caucasian donors.

As regards this clone: What it binds is not known.

CDR1 GTSNPN and CDR2 SVGIG come from the germline V gene (reference sequence). V lost 7 bases to trimming and J lost 4 bases, with 10 bases between them. The CDR3 is 11 residues long. The PCR had 60 Vbeta and 13 Jbeta primers. Data came from immunoSEQ multiplex PCR; TCRdb stores just in-frame clones and leaves some out. The profile shows about 170,000 clones, about 80% of them singletons. Findings and caveats of the study: Likely technical artifact: a cluster of highly shared sequence variants. The study had only CMV serostatus as immune exposure information. Fewer than 20,000 TCR beta sequences were associated with HLA alleles at 0.05 false discovery rate in a later analysis.

Sequences were obtained from PBMCs. The receptor's source is a man aged 40-49 years in good health and CMV-seropositive. The chain couples TRBV30 to TRBJ1-1; possible D gene TRBD1, 5 bases. DNA of the CDR3: TGTGCCTTCGGGGGGGGCACTGAAGCTTTCTTT. This codes for CAFGGGTEAFF.